The 11 T cell receptor beta chains below come from one sample, sequenced in a study of cytomegalovirus exposure and HLA in healthy donors. The primer mix had 60 Vbeta and 13 Jbeta primers. TCRdb's table, derived via immunoSEQ multiplex PCR, lists solely in-frame clones and lacks some. The data show some 110,000 clones, with 60% to 85% seen just once and roughly 5.4% held by the top ten. The material sequenced was PBMCs. The receptors originated from a woman aged 18-29 years in good health and CMV-seropositive.

V gene TRBV5-1 combines with J gene TRBJ1-1, with D perhaps matching TRBD1 (6 bases). Germline CDR1 is SGHRS and CDR2 is YFSETQ. CDR3 length: 12 amino acids. V was shortened by 1 base and J by 11 bases, with 12 bases between the two germline ends. The CDR3 region has the DNA TGCGCCAGCAGCTTGTCAGGGGAGCAGGCTTTCTTT. The encoded protein is CASSLSGEQAFF. The entire variable domain, with the rest obtained from reference TRBV5-1 and TRBJ1-1, is as follows: KAGVTQTPRYLIKTRGQQVTLSCSPISGHRSVSWYQQTPGQGLQFLFEYFSETQRNKGNFPGRFSGRQFSNSRSEMNVSTLELGDSALYLCASSLSGEQAFFGQGTRLTVV.

This clone has just a few counts. The chain joins TRBV6-5 to TRBJ1-2; D is perhaps TRBD1 (5 bases). Trimming stripped 5 bases from V and 4 bases from J, with 14 bases between. The CDR3 sequence is 14 residues long. Per the germline V gene, CDR1 is MNHEY and CDR2 is SVGAGI. The chain's CDR3 is CASSAPGTFYGYTF. DNA for the CDR3: TGTGCCAGCAGTGCCCCCGGGACTTTCTATGGCTACACCTTC.

This clone occurred once. The chain is built from TRBV19 and TRBJ1-2; 7 bases fit TRBD1. Germline V gene lookup returns CDR1 LNHDA and CDR2 SQIVND (reference sequence). V shed 1 base, J shed 3 bases, and the junction held 2 bases outside the gene matches. CDR3 size: 14 residues. CDR3 residues: CASSIAQGDYGYTF. CDR3 coding DNA: TGTGCCAGTAGTATAGCCCAGGGGGACTATGGCTACACCTTC.

The chain is built from TRBV5-1 and TRBJ2-7; TRBD1 agrees at 12 bases. The trim removed 4 bases at V and 5 bases at J, leaving 10 bases unmatched. The CDR3 runs to 16 residues. Germline assignment: CDR1 SGHRS and CDR2 YFSETQ. The CDR3 nucleotides are TGCGCCAGCAGCGGGGGACAGGGGGCTTTTACCGACGAGCAGTACTTC. This gives the protein CASSGGQGAFTDEQYF.

This rearrangement joins TRBV14 to TRBJ2-7; D not certain. This CDR3 is built from 15 residues. Germline CDR1 reads SGHDN; CDR2 reads FVKESK. Trimming pared 6 bases from V and 0 bases from J, leaving 15 bases between. The DNA for the CDR3 is TGTGCCAGCAGTCTAAGTGGCAGAGGCTCCTACGAGCAGTACTTC. This codes for CASSLSGRGSYEQYF.

As concerns this clone: This likely reflects a read error, since a far larger clone is one base away. Other DNA sequences in the same sample also yield this CDR3. The chain employs TRBV29-1 and TRBJ2-7; TRBD1 agrees at 9 bases. V lost 6 bases to trimming and J lost 2 bases; unmatched junction nucleotides: 8. This CDR3 is built from 14 residues. Per germline, CDR1 SQVTM and CDR2 ANQGSEA. The CDR3 is CSVARDREPYEQYF. The CDR3 region has the DNA TGCAGCGTGGCCAGGGACAGGGAGCCCTACGAGCAGTACTTC.

This clone has only a few counts. The V call is TRBV19, the J call TRBJ1-1, with unresolved D. The V end lost 6 bases, the J end lost 1 base, and 6 bases lay between the germline ends. The germline CDR1 and CDR2 sequences are LNHDA and SQIVND (reference sequence). The CDR3 runs 12 residues. CDR3 sequence: CASSPGNTEAFF. The CDR3 nucleotides read TGTGCCAGTAGCCCAGGGAACACTGAAGCTTTCTTT.

Turning to this clone: At the DNA level, this CDR3 is encoded by other sequences in the same sample as well. The DNA of the CDR3 is TGTGCCAGCAGTTTATCAGTGAACACTGAAGCTTTCTTT. The encoded protein is CASSLSVNTEAFF. The chain combines TRBV28 with TRBJ1-1; D gene unclear. The CDR3 consists of 13 residues. The germline V and J ends were trimmed by 1 base and 0 bases, with 3 bases remaining between them. CDR1 and CDR2 from the germline V gene are MDHEN and SYDVKM.

The chain joins TRBV6-5 to TRBJ1-2; 7 nucleotides agree with TRBD1. Trimming took 5 bases from V and 2 from J; bases not matched to a gene: 8. Germline CDR1 reads MNHEY; CDR2 reads SVGAGI. The CDR3 runs to 15 residues. CDR3 DNA sequence: TGTGCCAGCAGTCTGTCGACAGGGTTCAACTATGGCTACACCTTC. Its translation: CASSLSTGFNYGYTF.

The chain carries TRBV2 and TRBJ2-2; TRBD1 agrees at 11 bases. Germline V gene sequence: CDR1 SNHLY, CDR2 FYNNEI. Losses at the gene ends were 8 bases for V and 6 bases for J; bases not matched to a gene: 8. CDR3 length: 15 residues. The CDR3 nucleotides read TGTGCCAGCGGTCCGGGACAGGGGGTTTCCGGGGAGCTGTTTTTT. It specifies CASGPGQGVSGELFF.

The V call is TRBV5-1, the J call TRBJ2-7; 10 bases are a match to TRBD1. The CDR3 consists of 15 residues. With 1 base clipped from V and 4 bases from J, the junction kept 5 bases outside the gene matches. Germline V CDR1 and CDR2: SGHRS, YFSETQ. CDR3 sequence: CASSLPGQGKYEQYF. The DNA of the CDR3 is TGCGCCAGCAGCTTGCCGGGACAGGGGAAGTACGAGCAGTACTTC.